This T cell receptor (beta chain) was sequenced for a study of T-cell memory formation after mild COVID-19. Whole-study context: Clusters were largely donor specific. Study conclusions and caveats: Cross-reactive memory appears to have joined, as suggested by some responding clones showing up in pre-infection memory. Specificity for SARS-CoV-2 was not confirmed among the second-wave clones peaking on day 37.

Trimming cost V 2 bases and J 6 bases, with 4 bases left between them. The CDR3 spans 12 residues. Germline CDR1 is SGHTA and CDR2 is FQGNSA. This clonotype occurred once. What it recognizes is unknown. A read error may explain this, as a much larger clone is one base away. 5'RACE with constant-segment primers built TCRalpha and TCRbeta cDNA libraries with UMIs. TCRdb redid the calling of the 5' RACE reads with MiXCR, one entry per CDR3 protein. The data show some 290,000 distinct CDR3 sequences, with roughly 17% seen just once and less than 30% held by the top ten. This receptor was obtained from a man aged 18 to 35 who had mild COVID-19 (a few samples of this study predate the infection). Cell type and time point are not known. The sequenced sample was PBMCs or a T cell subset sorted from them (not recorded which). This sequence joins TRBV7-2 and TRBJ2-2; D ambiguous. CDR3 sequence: CASSLWAGELFF. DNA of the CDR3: TGTGCCAGCAGCTTATGGGCCGGGGAGCTGTTTTTT.